A single count supports the clone carrying this TCR beta chain. Its antigen remains unknown. The method was immunoSEQ multiplex PCR; TCRdb's version includes in-frame clones alone and lacks a portion of them. Of some 20,000 clones listed, about 73% were seen once; the top ten hold 15% to 20%. This record comes from a study of vaccination effects on CD4 cells after COVID-19. General study findings and limits: Clonal contraction was marked in infection- and vaccine-induced clones late after vaccination.

Germline V CDR1 and CDR2: LGHNT, FRNRAP. The CDR3 length is 16 residues. V dropped 3 bases and J dropped 4; count of bases not matched to a gene: 9. Sequencing was preceded by expansion of antigen-specific CD4+ T cells with viral peptide pools in the ViraFEST assay. When around 9 days of culture had elapsed, CD4+ T cells were isolated. Both day 3 and day 7 saw half the medium replaced with IL-2 medium. This receptor was taken from a human donor who received a COVID-19 vaccine. J is TRBJ2-1 and V is TRBV12-5; TRBD1 agrees at 7 bases. The sequencing used CD4+ T cells from PBMCs cultured with HCoV-229E spike peptides, collected before COVID-19 vaccination. The DNA for the CDR3 is TGTGCTAGTGGTTTCTCCTTTGGGACAGCATACAATGAGCAGTTCTTC. This codes for CASGFSFGTAYNEQFF. Full variable domain (remainder filled in from reference TRBV12-5 and TRBJ2-1): DARVTQTPRHKVTEMGQEVTMRCQPILGHNTVFWYRQTMMQGLELLAYFRNRAPLDDSGMPKDRFSAEMPDATLATLKIQPSEPRDSAVYFCASGFSFGTAYNEQFFGPGTRLTVL.